This paragraph reports one T cell receptor beta chain. These data come from a study of blood T cell repertoires in COVID-19. V was pared by 1 base and J by 4 bases, with 7 bases of the junction left unmatched. This CDR3 is built from 16 residues. Germline V gene lookup returns CDR1 SGHDT and CDR2 YYEEEE. The repertoire was sequenced with immunoSEQ multiplex PCR; TCRdb's copy has only in-frame clones and lacks some. The sample consists of approximately 300,000 clones, 90% of them appearing once. The J gene is TRBJ2-1, the V gene TRBV5-6, with 8 nucleotides matching TRBD1. The sequenced sample consisted of peripheral blood. The sequence was collected from a woman aged 35 to 49 with COVID-19, enrolled during active disease. CDR3 residues: CASSLRRTGKYNEQFF. CDR3 nucleotides: TGTGCCAGCAGCTTGAGGCGGACAGGGAAATACAATGAGCAGTTCTTC.